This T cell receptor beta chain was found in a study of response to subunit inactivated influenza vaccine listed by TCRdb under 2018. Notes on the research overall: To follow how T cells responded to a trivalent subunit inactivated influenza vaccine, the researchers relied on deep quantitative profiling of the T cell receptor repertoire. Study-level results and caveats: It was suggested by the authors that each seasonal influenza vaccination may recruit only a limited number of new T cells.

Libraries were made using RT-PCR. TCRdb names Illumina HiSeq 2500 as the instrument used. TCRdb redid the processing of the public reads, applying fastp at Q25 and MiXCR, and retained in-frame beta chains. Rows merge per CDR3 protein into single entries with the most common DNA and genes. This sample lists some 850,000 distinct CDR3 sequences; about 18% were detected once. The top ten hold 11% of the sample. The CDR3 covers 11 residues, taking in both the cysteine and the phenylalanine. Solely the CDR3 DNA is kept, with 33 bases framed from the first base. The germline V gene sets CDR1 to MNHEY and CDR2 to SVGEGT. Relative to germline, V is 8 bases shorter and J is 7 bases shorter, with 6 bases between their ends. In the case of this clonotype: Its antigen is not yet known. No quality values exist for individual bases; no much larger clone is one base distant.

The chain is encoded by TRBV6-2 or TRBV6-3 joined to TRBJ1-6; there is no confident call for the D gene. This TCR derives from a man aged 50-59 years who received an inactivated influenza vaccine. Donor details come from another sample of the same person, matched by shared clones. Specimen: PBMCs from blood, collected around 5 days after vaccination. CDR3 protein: CASEGNSPLHF. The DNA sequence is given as TGTGCCAGCGAGGGAAATTCACCCCTCCACTTT.